The 9 T cell receptor beta chains below all came from one sample that was sequenced in a study of neoadjuvant anti-PD-1 for oral cavity cancer (dated by TCRdb to about 2021). In the paper's terms, the time point label means: after neoadjuvant nivolumab, at surgical resection. Receptors were amplified or captured by the immunoSEQ multiplex PCR assay. In TCRdb, the immuneACCESS table is reduced to in-frame sequences with V and J assigned. These tables do not hold every clone; where another copy was compared, an unresolved V gene accounts for under half, and the others remain unexplained. This sample is represented by about 42,000 clones; approximately 80% of them were singletons. The top ten clonotypes cover 4% to 5.5% of the sample. The material was PBMCs, obtained after nivolumab (anti-PD-1) treatment. The origin of the receptors is a person aged 35 to 85 with oral cavity squamous cell carcinoma.

J is TRBJ1-1 and V is TRBV5-1; TRBD1 might be the D (5 bases). The V gene's germline CDR1 is SGHRS and CDR2 YFSETQ. V lost 1 base to trimming and J lost 3 bases, with 13 bases between them. This CDR3 has 15 amino acids. CDR3 sequence: CASSLSGVSYTEAFF. The DNA for the CDR3 is TGCGCCAGCAGCTTGTCGGGGGTTTCGTACACTGAAGCTTTCTTT.

V usage is TRBV2 and J usage is TRBJ1-5; perhaps TRBD1 as D (6 bases). Germline V gene data show CDR1 as SNHLY and CDR2 as FYNNEI. The V and J ends lost 5 bases and 3 bases respectively, with 14 bases between them. This CDR3 has 15 amino acids. The DNA for the CDR3 is TGTGCCAGCAGTCGGGGGCTTCGGGACAATCAGCCCCAGCATTTT. Translation: CASSRGLRDNQPQHF.

V is TRBV10-1 and J is TRBJ2-7, with 11 bases identical to TRBD1. Germline CDR1 is WNHNN and CDR2 is SYGVQD (reference sequence). V was clipped by 3 bases and J by 4 bases; unmatched bases: 5. The CDR3 runs 15 residues. This CDR3 reads CASSDGGQGEYEQYF. In DNA, the CDR3 is TGCGCCAGCAGTGACGGGGGACAGGGGGAATACGAGCAGTACTTC.

The rearrangement uses TRBV4-1 and TRBJ2-7; 7 bases fit TRBD1. V lost 3 bases, J lost 3 bases, and 14 bases stayed unmatched. The CDR3 is made up of 17 amino acids. CDR1 MGHRA and CDR2 YSYEKL come from the germline V gene. CDR3 bases: TGCGCCAGCAGCCAGAGTCCTACCGGGACAGAGTTCTACGAGCAGTACTTC. It encodes CASSQSPTGTEFYEQYF.

The chain joins TRBV7-8 to TRBJ1-1; D not certain. Trimming left V 4 bases short and J 1 base short, with 13 bases between. From germline, CDR1 is SGHVS and CDR2 FQNEAQ. The CDR3 is made up of 15 amino acids. CDR3 amino acids: CASSSPIIGNTEAFF. CDR3 DNA sequence: TGTGCCAGCAGCTCGCCTATCATTGGGAACACTGAAGCTTTCTTT.

The chain joins TRBV5-1 to TRBJ1-1; the D is unclear. This CDR3 comprises 13 residues. Germline V gives CDR1 SGHRS, CDR2 YFSETQ. V was cut by 5 bases and J by 6 bases, with 14 bases left in between. This CDR3 reads CASRNPTGAEAFF. CDR3 nucleotides: TGCGCCAGCAGAAATCCTACTGGCGCTGAAGCTTTCTTT.

The chain carries TRBV7-9 and TRBJ1-3; D not certain. Trimming cost V 6 bases and J 0 bases, with 12 bases left between them. The V gene's germline CDR1 is SEHNR and CDR2 FQNEAQ (reference sequence). The CDR3 totals 15 residues. CDR3: CASRDGNLSGNTIYF. In DNA form, the CDR3 reads TGTGCCAGCAGGGACGGGAACCTCTCTGGAAACACCATATATTTT. Using reference TRBV7-9 and TRBJ1-3 for the parts outside the CDR3, the full variable domain is DTGVSQNPRHKITKRGQNVTFRCDPISEHNRLYWYRQTLGQGPEFLTYFQNEAQLEKSRLLSDRFSAERPKGSFSTLEIQRTEQGDSAMYLCASRDGNLSGNTIYFGEGSWLTVV.

The J gene is TRBJ2-1, the V gene TRBV20-1, with D possibly matching TRBD2 (5 bases). Per the germline V gene, CDR1 is DFQATT and CDR2 is SNEGSKA (reference sequence). V lost 0 bases, J lost 11 bases, and 8 bases lay in between. The CDR3 contains 11 residues. CDR3 in DNA: TGCAGTGCTAGAGACCGAGGGAAGCAGTTCTTC. Translated, it gives CSARDRGKQFF.

As concerns this clone: The sample carries other DNA sequences with the same CDR3. The chain has TRBV5-1 and TRBJ1-1; 7 nucleotides line up with TRBD1. Germline V gene sequence: CDR1 SGHRS, CDR2 YFSETQ. CDR3 length: 15 residues. Trimming cost V 0 bases and J 0 bases; bases outside gene matches: 2. The CDR3 region has the DNA TGCGCCAGCAGCTTGGCAGGGGGTTTGAACACTGAAGCTTTCTTT. Translating it yields CASSLAGGLNTEAFF. The complete variable domain, with remaining parts taken from reference TRBV5-1 and TRBJ1-1, reads KAGVTQTPRYLIKTRGQQVTLSCSPISGHRSVSWYQQTPGQGLQFLFEYFSETQRNKGNFPGRFSGRQFSNSRSEMNVSTLELGDSALYLCASSLAGGLNTEAFFGQGTRLTVV.